By proportion, the clone carrying this T cell receptor (beta chain) is medium-sized. Its antigen remains unknown. This sample was taken from a study of circulating CD8 cells and anti-PD-1 response in melanoma. Whole-study results and caveats: Tumor reactivity was tested by peptide assays on expanded sorted subsets. The cohort mixed treatment-naive and previously treated patients. Subset repertoires were largely private at M1, with under 7% shared.

Each library started from approximately 14 ng of total RNA using the QIAseq Immune Repertoire TCR panel. TCRdb reprocessed the reads with MiXCR, giving one entry per CDR3 protein. The table includes about 260 distinct CDR3 sequences, around 15% detected once. From live CD3+CD8+TCRalphabeta+ cells, four PD-1 and/or TIGIT subsets were sorted. CDR3 length: 17 amino acids. V trimming: 5 bases; J trimming: 2 bases; junction bases outside the gene matches: 15. CDR1 MNHEY and CDR2 SMNVEV come from the germline V gene (reference sequence). The starting material was CD8+ T cells from PBMCs, obtained at baseline or after one month of anti-PD-1 therapy (not recorded which). The chain is built from TRBV27 and TRBJ2-7; TRBD1 agrees at 7 bases. The TCR was taken from a human donor with melanoma. CDR3 sequence: CASSRLTGTATAYEQYF. CDR3 bases: TGTGCCAGCAGTAGGTTAACCGGGACAGCAACGGCCTACGAGCAGTACTTC.